The present T cell receptor (beta chain) was sequenced within a study of control samples from healthy donors and cancer patients. The V gene's germline CDR1 is LGHDT and CDR2 YNNKEL (reference sequence). The CDR3 has 11 amino acids. V lost 3 bases and J 4 bases, leaving 4 bases between the germline ends. Method: immunoSEQ multiplex PCR; TCRdb's copy keeps in-frame clones and lacks some. This table holds about 130,000 clones, around 90% found once. The chain combines TRBV3-1 (or the pseudogene TRBV3-2) with TRBJ2-7; D is ambiguous. The TCR sequence derives from a man aged 18 to 35 in good health. Sequenced: blood. In nucleotides, the CDR3 is TGTGCCAGCAGCCACGGTTACGAGCAGTACTTC. It specifies CASSHGYEQYF.